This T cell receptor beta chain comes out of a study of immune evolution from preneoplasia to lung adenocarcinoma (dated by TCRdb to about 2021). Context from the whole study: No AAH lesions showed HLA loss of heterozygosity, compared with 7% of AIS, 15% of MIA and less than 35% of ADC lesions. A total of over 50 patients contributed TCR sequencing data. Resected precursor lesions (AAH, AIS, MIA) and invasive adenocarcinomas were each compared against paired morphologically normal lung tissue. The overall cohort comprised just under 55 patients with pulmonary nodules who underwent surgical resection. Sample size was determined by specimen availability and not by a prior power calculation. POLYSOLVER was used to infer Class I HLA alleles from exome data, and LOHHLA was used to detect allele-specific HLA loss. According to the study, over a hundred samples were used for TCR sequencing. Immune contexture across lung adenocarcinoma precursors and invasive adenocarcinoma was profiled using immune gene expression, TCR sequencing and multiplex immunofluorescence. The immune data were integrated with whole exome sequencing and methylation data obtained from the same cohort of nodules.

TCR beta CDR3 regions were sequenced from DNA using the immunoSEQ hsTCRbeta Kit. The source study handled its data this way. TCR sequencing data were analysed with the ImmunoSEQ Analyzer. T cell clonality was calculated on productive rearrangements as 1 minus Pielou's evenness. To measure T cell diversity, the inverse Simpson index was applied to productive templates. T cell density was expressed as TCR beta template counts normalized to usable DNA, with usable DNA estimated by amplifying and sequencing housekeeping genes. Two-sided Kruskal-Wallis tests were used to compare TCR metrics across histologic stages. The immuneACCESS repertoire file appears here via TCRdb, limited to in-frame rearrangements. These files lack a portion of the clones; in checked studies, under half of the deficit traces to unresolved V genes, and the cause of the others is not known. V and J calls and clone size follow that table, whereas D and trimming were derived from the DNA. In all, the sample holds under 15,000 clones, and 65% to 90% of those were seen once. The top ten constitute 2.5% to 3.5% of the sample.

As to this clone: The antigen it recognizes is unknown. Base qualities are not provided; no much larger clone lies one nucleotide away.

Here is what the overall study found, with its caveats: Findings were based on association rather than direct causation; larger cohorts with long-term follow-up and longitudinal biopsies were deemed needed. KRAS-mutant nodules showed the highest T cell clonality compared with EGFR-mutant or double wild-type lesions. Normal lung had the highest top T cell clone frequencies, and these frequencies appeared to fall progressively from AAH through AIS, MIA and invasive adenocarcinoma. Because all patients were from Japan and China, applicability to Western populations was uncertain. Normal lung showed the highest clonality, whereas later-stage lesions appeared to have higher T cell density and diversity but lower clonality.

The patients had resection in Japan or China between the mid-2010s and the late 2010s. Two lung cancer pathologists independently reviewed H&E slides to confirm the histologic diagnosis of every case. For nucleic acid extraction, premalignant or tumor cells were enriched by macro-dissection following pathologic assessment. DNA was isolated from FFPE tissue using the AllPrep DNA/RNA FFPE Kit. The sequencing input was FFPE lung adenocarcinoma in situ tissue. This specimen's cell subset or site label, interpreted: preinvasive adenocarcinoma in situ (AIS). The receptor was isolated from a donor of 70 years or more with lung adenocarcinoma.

The nucleotide sequence reads TGTGCCAGCAGTTTTAGAGGGTACAGCGACAATGAGCAGTTCTTC. This yields the protein CASSFRGYSDNEQFF. The rearranged segments are TRBV28 and TRBJ2-1; the best D guess is TRBD2, with 5 bases matching. Cut back by 3 bases and 5 bases, the V and J ends lie 14 bases apart. Counted from cysteine to phenylalanine, this CDR3 has 15 amino acids. Just the 45-base CDR3 DNA is kept, in frame starting at base 1. CDR1 and CDR2, per the germline V gene, are MDHEN and SYDVKM.